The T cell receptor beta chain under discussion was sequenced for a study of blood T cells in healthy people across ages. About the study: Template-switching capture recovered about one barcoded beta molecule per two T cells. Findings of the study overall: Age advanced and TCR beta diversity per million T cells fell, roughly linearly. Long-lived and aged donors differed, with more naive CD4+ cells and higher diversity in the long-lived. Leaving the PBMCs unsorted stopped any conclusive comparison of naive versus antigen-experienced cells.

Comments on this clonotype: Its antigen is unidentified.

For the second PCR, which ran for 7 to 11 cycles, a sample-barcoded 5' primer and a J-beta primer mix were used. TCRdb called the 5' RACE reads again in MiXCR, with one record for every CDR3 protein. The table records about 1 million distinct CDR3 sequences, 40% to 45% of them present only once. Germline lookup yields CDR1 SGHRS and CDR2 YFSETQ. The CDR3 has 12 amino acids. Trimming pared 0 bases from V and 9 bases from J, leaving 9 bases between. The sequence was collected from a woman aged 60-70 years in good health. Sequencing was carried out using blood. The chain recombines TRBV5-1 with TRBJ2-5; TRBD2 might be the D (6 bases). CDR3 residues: CASSLEREAQYF. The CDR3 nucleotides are TGCGCCAGCAGCTTGGAGAGGGAGGCCCAGTACTTC.